This TCR beta chain was identified during a study of CD8 T cells in ankylosing spondylitis. Notes on the study in general: Characteristic, it appeared, of ankylosing spondylitis blood was a TCR beta motif of fewer than 10 highly homologous variants. Reportedly, disease-linked clones are significantly enriched in ankylosing spondylitis patients' matched synovial fluid. Clones linked to disease, bearing a CD8+ phenotype, were relatively rare in peripheral blood.

It was by quantitative 5'-RACE with molecular barcodes that TCR beta libraries were made. TCRdb re-derived calls from the 5' RACE reads in MiXCR, one entry per CDR3 protein. The sample records roughly 130,000 distinct CDR3 sequences, roughly 13% being singletons. From germline, CDR1 is SEHNR and CDR2 FQNEAQ (reference sequence). The V gene lost 2 bases and the J gene lost 2 bases, with 11 bases spanning the gap. The CDR3 extends over 15 amino acids. Comments on this clonotype: Its antigen is unidentified.

The sequence derives from a female donor with ankylosing spondylitis or in good health (not recorded which). Sequencing was done on a sample of blood, either unsorted or a sorted T cell fraction (not recorded which). The V gene is TRBV7-9, the J gene TRBJ2-3; D might be TRBD1 (5 bases). The CDR3 DNA follows: TGTGCCAGCAGCTTAAGGACAAGAGACACAGATACGCAGTATTTT. It specifies CASSLRTRDTDTQYF. Full variable domain (rest looked up from reference TRBV7-9 and TRBJ2-3): DTGVSQNPRHKITKRGQNVTFRCDPISEHNRLYWYRQTLGQGPEFLTYFQNEAQLEKSRLLSDRFSAERPKGSFSTLEIQRTEQGDSAMYLCASSLRTRDTDTQYFGPGTRLTVL.